These 10 T cell receptor beta chains share one sample of origin, sequenced in a study of brain metastases from non-small cell lung cancer. Here immunoSEQ multiplex PCR was the method, and the copy in TCRdb shows in-frame clones only, minus some. The data hold around 2,300 clones, with around 81% observed a single time. The specimen was primary lung tumor tissue. Receptors originate from a donor at least 40 years old with non-small cell lung cancer.

The rearrangement uses TRBV19 and TRBJ1-2; maybe TRBD1 (5 bases). Trimming took off 3 bases at V and 0 bases at J, with 8 bases between the two ends. Germline lookup yields CDR1 LNHDA and CDR2 SQIVND (reference sequence). This CDR3 is built from 14 residues. This CDR3 is CASSIGQANYGYTF. The CDR3 bases are TGTGCCAGTAGTATTGGACAAGCTAACTATGGCTACACCTTC. The whole variable domain, remainder taken from reference TRBV19 and TRBJ1-2, is DGGITQSPKYLFRKEGQNVTLSCEQNLNHDAMYWYRQDPGQGLRLIYYSQIVNDFQKGDIAEGYSVSREKKESFPLTVTSAQKNPTAFYLCASSIGQANYGYTFGSGTRLTVV.

A note on this clone: The same CDR3 also results from other DNA sequences found in this sample. This chain joins TRBV4-1 and TRBJ2-5; 7 bases fit TRBD2. The ends lost 1 base at V and 2 bases at J; junction bases unmatched: 7. The CDR3 spans 16 residues. Per germline, CDR1 MGHRA and CDR2 YSYEKL. CDR3 residues: CASSQGLAKYQETQYF. Here the CDR3 DNA reads TGCGCCAGCAGCCAAGGACTAGCAAAGTATCAAGAGACCCAGTACTTC.

The sample holds a few counts of this clone. V gene TRBV6-5 combines with J gene TRBJ1-2, with 8 bases lining up with TRBD1. V lost 5 bases, J lost 7 bases, and 6 bases stayed unmatched. This CDR3 spans 13 amino acids. Germline V gene data show CDR1 as MNHEY and CDR2 as SVGAGI. The CDR3 is CASSPQGASGYTF. In DNA, the CDR3 is TGTGCCAGCAGTCCCCAGGGGGCGTCTGGCTACACCTTC.

The CDR3 spells CASSNLGRIEANYGYTF. CDR3 nucleotide sequence: TGTGCCAGTAGTAATTTGGGCAGGATAGAAGCTAACTATGGCTACACCTTC. The rearrangement links TRBV19 to TRBJ1-2, with unresolved D. This CDR3 region has 17 residues. Deletions cut 4 bases from V and 0 bases from J, with 18 bases between. Germline CDR1 reads LNHDA; CDR2 reads SQIVND (reference sequence). Full variable domain (outside the CDR3, taken from reference TRBV19 and TRBJ1-2): DGGITQSPKYLFRKEGQNVTLSCEQNLNHDAMYWYRQDPGQGLRLIYYSQIVNDFQKGDIAEGYSVSREKKESFPLTVTSAQKNPTAFYLCASSNLGRIEANYGYTFGSGTRLTVV.

Notes on this clone: A read error is possible here, since a much larger clone lies one base away. The sample carries other DNA sequences with the same CDR3. The genes are TRBV27 and TRBJ2-1, with D perhaps matching TRBD1 (6 bases). Germline V lookup: CDR1 MNHEY, CDR2 SMNVEV (reference sequence). This CDR3 is built from 15 residues. CDR3 sequence (DNA): TGTGCTAGCAGTTTGGACAGCTCCTCCTACAATGAGCAGTTCTTC. This translates into CASSLDSSSYNEQFF.

The rearrangement links TRBV27 to TRBJ1-1; 9 nucleotides line up with TRBD1. The CDR3 covers 17 residues. Germline CDR1 and CDR2: MNHEY and SMNVEV (reference sequence). The J segment lost 0 bases and the V segment lost 9 bases, leaving 14 bases of the junction unmatched. CDR3 protein: CASGHRGPSGVNTEAFF. The CDR3 DNA sequence: TGTGCCAGTGGACACAGGGGGCCCTCGGGGGTGAACACTGAAGCTTTCTTT.

Notes on this clone: One junction end disagrees with the germline gene, perhaps due to a read error. This chain uses TRBV11-3 with TRBJ2-5; perhaps TRBD2 as D (5 bases). Germline-derived CDR1 and CDR2 are SGHNT and YENEEA. The CDR3 totals 13 residues. CDR3 loop: CASSFGVGESQYF. The CDR3 nucleotides read TGTGCCAGCAGCTTCGGGGTTGGGGAGAGCCAGTACTTC.

Turning to this clone: An end of the junction differs from the germline gene, which may be a read error. The CDR3 DNA follows: TGTACCAGCAGTGAACACCGTATGAACACAGATACGCAGTATTTT. Amino acids: CTSSEHRMNTDTQYF. This chain links TRBV25-1 with TRBJ2-3; D gene unclear. Germline V gene data show CDR1 as MGHDK and CDR2 as SYGVNS. This CDR3 is built from 15 residues.

The chain joins TRBV14 to TRBJ2-5; D is perhaps TRBD1 or TRBD2 (5 bases each). Germline V gene lookup returns CDR1 SGHDN and CDR2 FVKESK. CDR3 length equals 12 residues. Trimming took off 4 bases at V and 7 bases at J, with 10 bases between the two ends. The CDR3 sequence: CASSLPGRTQYF. The CDR3 coding sequence is TGTGCCAGCAGCCTCCCGGGACGGACCCAGTACTTC.

The V gene is TRBV7-9, the J gene TRBJ1-1, with D possibly TRBD1 on 5 matching bases. The CDR3 has 15 amino acids. V was cut by 5 bases and J by 4 bases, with 17 bases left in between. CDR1 is SEHNR, CDR2 FQNEAQ, per germline (reference sequence). The CDR3 here is CASSPSRGGVTEAFF. DNA of the CDR3: TGTGCCAGCAGCCCGTCCCGGGGGGGAGTCACTGAAGCTTTCTTT.